What follows are 23 T cell receptor beta chains derived from one specimen sequenced in a study of Graves' ophthalmopathy and Graves' hyperthyroidism (dated by TCRdb to between 2017 and 2018). Sequencer: Illumina HiSeq 2000. For repertoire sequencing, the TCR beta CDR3 regions were amplified from RNA transcripts. HTBI primers and the Qiagen OneStep RT-PCR kit were used in a first-round RT-PCR, which was followed by a second-round multiplex PCR, size selection and purification. TCRdb passed the public sequencing reads through fastp at Q25 and MiXCR, retaining productive beta sequences. Here each entry gathers all rows of one CDR3 protein and keeps the most common genes and DNA. The sample table lists around 1,000,000 distinct CDR3 sequences, less than 45% of them with a count of one. The ten most abundant clones make up around 10% of the sample. The sequencing input was peripheral blood or thyroid tissue (not recorded which). Receptor source: an adult man with Graves' hyperthyroidism.

V gene TRBV25-1 combines with J gene TRBJ2-3, with TRBD2 identical over 7 bases. The V and J ends lost 8 bases and 4 bases, in that order; junction bases with no gene match: 9. The V gene's germline CDR1 is MGHDK and CDR2 SYGVNS. This CDR3 contains 14 residues. The CDR3: CASESRGSADTQYF. DNA for the CDR3: TGTGCCAGCGAGTCGCGGGGGTCCGCAGATACGCAGTATTTT.

This clonotype was seen ten or more times. The rearrangement links TRBV29-1 to TRBJ2-7; TRBD2 might be the D (5 bases). The CDR3 loop spans 12 amino acids. The germline CDR1 and CDR2 sequences are SQVTM and ANQGSEA. The germline V and J ends were trimmed by 5 bases and 2 bases, with 10 bases remaining between them. The CDR3 protein is CSVFERAYEQYF. In DNA, the CDR3 is TGCAGCGTTTTCGAGAGGGCCTACGAGCAGTACTTC.

In regard to this clonotype: This clone may be a read error of a much larger clone one base away. The chain recombines TRBV19 with TRBJ2-2; TRBD2 aligns across 10 bases. The CDR3 loop spans 16 amino acids. Germline CDR1 reads LNHDA; CDR2 reads SQIVND (reference sequence). V shed 3 bases and J 6 bases; nucleotides not matched to a gene: 7. CDR3: CASSIFLAGVAGELFF. The CDR3 DNA follows: TGTGCCAGTAGTATTTTCCTAGCGGGAGTCGCCGGGGAGCTGTTTTTT.

For the CDR3, the DNA is TGTGCCAGCAGCCCACCAGAGGGGGGGCGAGATACCCAGTACTTC. It yields the protein CASSPPEGGRDTQYF. The rearrangement uses TRBV7-9 and TRBJ2-5; D is possibly TRBD2 (7 bases). The V end was cut by 5 bases, the J end by 8 bases, with 21 bases between. CDR1 SEHNR and CDR2 FQNEAQ come from the germline V gene (reference sequence). CDR3 length: 15 amino acids.

This clonotype showed up many times. The chain uses TRBV2 and TRBJ2-5; weak D call: TRBD2 (5 bases). CDR3 length: 12 residues. The germline CDR1 and CDR2 sequences are SNHLY and FYNNEI. V dropped 6 bases and J dropped 5 bases, with 10 bases sitting between them. The CDR3 loop is CASSARGETQYF. CDR3 coding DNA: TGTGCCAGCAGCGCAAGAGGGGAGACCCAGTACTTC.

The sample holds many counts of this clonotype. The chain links TRBV9 to TRBJ1-1; no clear D gene. CDR1 and CDR2 from the germline V gene are SGDLS and YYNGEE. V shed 4 bases and J shed 3 bases, with 16 bases lying between them. CDR3 length: 15 residues. CDR3 in amino acids: CASSPHRDLYTEAFF. The CDR3 coding sequence is TGTGCCAGCAGCCCCCATAGGGATTTATACACTGAAGCTTTCTTT.

CDR3 residues: CASSYGSGVQPQHF. The DNA of the CDR3 is TGTGCCAGCAGTTACGGGTCAGGGGTTCAGCCCCAGCATTTT. This sequence joins TRBV6-2 or TRBV6-3 and TRBJ1-5, with a possible D match to TRBD1 (6 bases). Trimming took off 2 bases at V and 6 bases at J, with 11 bases between the two ends. Germline-derived CDR1 and CDR2 are MNHEY and SVGEGT. The CDR3 contains 14 residues.

Many counts were recorded for this clonotype. The chain recombines TRBV24-1 with TRBJ1-2; 7 bases align to TRBD1. The germline gives CDR1 KGHDR, CDR2 SFDVKD. The CDR3 has 15 residues. Unmatched junction bases numbered 11, after V lost 7 bases and J lost 4 bases. CDR3 loop: CATSATNRGGYGYTF. The CDR3 DNA follows: TGTGCCACCAGCGCGACTAACAGGGGAGGCTATGGCTACACCTTC.

This clonotype was observed many times. The chain has TRBV12-3 or TRBV12-4 and TRBJ1-3; a weak D match, TRBD1 (5 bases). This CDR3 region has 14 residues. The V end lost 3 bases, the J end lost 5 bases, and 11 bases lay between the germline ends. As DNA, the CDR3 is TGTGCCAGCAGTTTCGAAGGGGCTAGAAACACCATATATTTT. Its protein is CASSFEGARNTIYF.

This chain connects TRBV5-4 to TRBJ2-2, with D perhaps matching TRBD1 (5 bases). Trimming removed 0 bases at V and 4 bases at J, with 13 bases between. The CDR3 contains 16 residues. Germline V gives CDR1 SGHNT, CDR2 YYREEE (reference sequence). This CDR3 reads CASSLALDSSTGELFF. CDR3 bases: TGTGCCAGCAGCTTGGCTTTAGACAGTAGCACCGGGGAGCTGTTTTTT. The full variable domain, with the rest looked up from reference TRBV5-4 and TRBJ2-2, is ETGVTQSPTHLIKTRGQQVTLRCSSQSGHNTVSWYQQALGQGPQFIFQYYREEENGRGNFPPRFSGLQFPNYSSELNVNALELDDSALYLCASSLALDSSTGELFFGEGSRLTVL.

This clonotype occurred many times. This chain uses TRBV6-5 with TRBJ1-3; weak D call: TRBD1 (6 bases). The germline V and J ends were trimmed by 6 bases and 0 bases, with 9 bases remaining between them. CDR1 is MNHEY, CDR2 SVGAGI, per germline. The CDR3 length is 14 residues. CDR3 nucleotides: TGTGCCAGCAGCAACAGGGACTCTGGAAACACCATATATTTT. Translation: CASSNRDSGNTIYF.

The V and J genes are TRBV7-9 and TRBJ1-6; D is undetermined. The CDR3 spans 12 residues. V lost 5 bases and J 12 bases, leaving 11 bases between the germline ends. The germline V gene has CDR1 SEHNR and CDR2 FQNEAQ (reference sequence). The CDR3 region is CASSTPGQPLHF. Here the CDR3 DNA reads TGTGCCAGCAGCACGCCGGGCCAACCCCTCCACTTT.

The chain uses TRBV29-1 and TRBJ1-3, with D possibly TRBD1 on 5 matching bases. V was clipped by 8 bases and J by 3 bases, with 17 bases between them. Germline V gene lookup returns CDR1 SQVTM and CDR2 ANQGSEA. This CDR3 has 14 amino acids. CDR3 loop: CSQDPGSVGNTIYF. The CDR3 coding sequence is TGCAGCCAAGATCCAGGGTCGGTTGGAAACACCATATATTTT.

This chain joins TRBV29-1 and TRBJ2-7, with 13 bases fitting TRBD2. The J call may be mistaken, given a closer DNA end match to TRBJ2-1. This CDR3 comprises 14 residues. The germline V gene encodes CDR1 SQVTM and CDR2 ANQGSEA. The DNA for the CDR3 is TGCAGCTCCCGGACTAGCGGGAGCCTAAATGAGCAGTTCTTC. This gives the protein CSSRTSGSLNEQFF.

The rearrangement links TRBV2 to TRBJ1-5; D is unclear. The CDR3 covers 14 residues. Germline assignment: CDR1 SNHLY and CDR2 FYNNEI. V lost 8 bases to trimming and J lost 4 bases, with 15 bases between them. CDR3 DNA sequence: TGTGCCAGCTCTGGGGAAGTGTGGAATCAGCCCCAGCATTTT. Translation: CASSGEVWNQPQHF.

The gene calls are TRBV28 and TRBJ1-2; D possibly corresponds to TRBD1 (6 bases). CDR1 and CDR2 (germline): MDHEN, SYDVKM. The CDR3 totals 17 residues. V shed 7 bases and J shed 4 bases, with 25 bases lying between them. CDR3 residues: CASKGHGGGRLRYGYTF. The CDR3 DNA reads TGTGCCAGCAAGGGGCACGGGGGGGGGCGGCTCCGCTATGGCTACACCTTC.

This clonotype came up many times. The chain combines TRBV20-1 with TRBJ1-1; TRBD1 aligns across 8 bases. V was clipped by 4 bases and J by 7 bases; unmatched bases: 8. Germline lookup yields CDR1 DFQATT and CDR2 SNEGSKA (reference sequence). The CDR3 is made up of 13 amino acids. CDR3 region: CSATTGVKFEAFF. As DNA, the CDR3 is TGCAGTGCTACGACAGGGGTAAAATTTGAAGCTTTCTTT.

This clonotype was found many times. V gene TRBV15 combines with J gene TRBJ1-6, with D tentatively TRBD1 (6 bases). Trimming cost V 2 bases and J 7 bases, with 12 bases left between them. Germline CDR1 reads LNHNV; CDR2 reads YYDKDF (reference sequence). The CDR3 extends over 15 amino acids. CDR3: CATSRKAGANSPLHF. The DNA of the CDR3 is TGTGCCACCAGCAGAAAAGCGGGGGCGAATTCACCCCTCCACTTT.

This chain links TRBV12-3 or TRBV12-4 with TRBJ1-1; maybe TRBD1 (5 bases). V was shortened by 1 base and J by 6 bases, with 9 bases between the two germline ends. The CDR3 totals 13 residues. CDR3 nucleotides: TGTGCCAGCAGTTTAGGCAGGGTCGCTGAAGCTTTCTTT. Its translation is CASSLGRVAEAFF.

This clonotype was detected a few times. The chain couples TRBV10-2 to TRBJ2-7; 14 bases line up with TRBD2. The CDR3 has 16 amino acids. Germline-derived CDR1 and CDR2 are WSHSY and SAAADI. J gave up 2 bases and V 6 bases, and 6 bases lay outside the gene matches. The CDR3 protein is CASSDRGLAGAYEQYF. In nucleotides, the CDR3 is TGCGCCAGCAGCGACCGGGGACTAGCGGGAGCCTACGAGCAGTACTTC.

As for this clonotype: This may come from a read error, since a much larger clone is one base off. The CDR3 carries no conserved terminal phenylalanine or tryptophan, so it likely arises from a read error. The V call is TRBV2, the J call TRBJ1-1; D not resolved. The CDR3 is made up of 11 amino acids. Germline V gene data show CDR1 as SNHLY and CDR2 as FYNNEI. Deletions cut 5 bases from V and 7 bases from J, with 8 bases between. The CDR3 region has the DNA TGTGCCAGCAGTCCTGGTGTTGAAGCTTTCTGT. Its translation: CASSPGVEAFC.

This clonotype has at least ten counts. V gene TRBV4-1 combines with J gene TRBJ2-6, with D unresolved. V lost 4 bases, J lost 0 bases, and 10 bases lay in between. CDR3 size: 16 residues. Germline V gene sequence: CDR1 MGHRA, CDR2 YSYEKL. This CDR3 reads CASSPVITSGANVLTF. CDR3 bases: TGCGCCAGCAGCCCAGTGATTACCTCTGGGGCCAACGTCCTGACTTTC.

A word on this clonotype: A much larger clone lies a single base off, so this may be a read error. This chain connects TRBV2 to TRBJ1-2, with TRBD1 matching 12 bases. Per germline, CDR1 SNHLY and CDR2 FYNNEI. The CDR3 consists of 15 residues. In DNA, the CDR3 is TGTGCCAGAAGTGAAGCGGGACAGGGGGCGGTTGGCTACACCTTC. Translation gives CARSEAGQGAVGYTF.